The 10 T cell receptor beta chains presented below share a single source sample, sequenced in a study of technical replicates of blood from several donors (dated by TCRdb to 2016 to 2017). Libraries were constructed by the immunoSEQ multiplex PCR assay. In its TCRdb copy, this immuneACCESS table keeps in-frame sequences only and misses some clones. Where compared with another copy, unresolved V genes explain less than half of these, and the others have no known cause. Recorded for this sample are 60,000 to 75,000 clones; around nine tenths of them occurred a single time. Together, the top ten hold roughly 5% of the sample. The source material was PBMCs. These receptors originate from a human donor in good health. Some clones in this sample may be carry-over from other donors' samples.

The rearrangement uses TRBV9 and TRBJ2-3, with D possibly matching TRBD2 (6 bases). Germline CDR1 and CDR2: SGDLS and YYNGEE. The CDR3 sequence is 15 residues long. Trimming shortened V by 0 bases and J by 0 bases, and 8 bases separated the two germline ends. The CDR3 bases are TGTGCCAGCAGCGTAGACGGAGGGAGCACAGATACGCAGTATTTT. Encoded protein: CASSVDGGSTDTQYF.

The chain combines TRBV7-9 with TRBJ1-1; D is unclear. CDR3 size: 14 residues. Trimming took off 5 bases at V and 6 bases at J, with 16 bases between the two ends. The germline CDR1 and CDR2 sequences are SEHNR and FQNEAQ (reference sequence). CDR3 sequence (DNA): TGTGCCAGCAGCCAAACGATTGCTAGCGCTGAAGCTTTCTTT. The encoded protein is CASSQTIASAEAFF.

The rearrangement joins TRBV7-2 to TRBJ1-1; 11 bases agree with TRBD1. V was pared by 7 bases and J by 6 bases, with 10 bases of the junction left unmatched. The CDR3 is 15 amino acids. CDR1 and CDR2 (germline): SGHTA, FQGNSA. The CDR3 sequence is CASNRPGQGASEAFF. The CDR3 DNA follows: TGTGCCAGCAACAGACCCGGACAGGGGGCGTCTGAAGCTTTCTTT. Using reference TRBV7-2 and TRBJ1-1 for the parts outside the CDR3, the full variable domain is GAGVSQSPSNKVTEKGKDVELRCDPISGHTALYWYRQSLGQGLEFLIYFQGNSAPDKSGLPSDRFSAERTGGSVSTLTIQRTQQEDSAVYLCASNRPGQGASEAFFGQGTRLTVV.

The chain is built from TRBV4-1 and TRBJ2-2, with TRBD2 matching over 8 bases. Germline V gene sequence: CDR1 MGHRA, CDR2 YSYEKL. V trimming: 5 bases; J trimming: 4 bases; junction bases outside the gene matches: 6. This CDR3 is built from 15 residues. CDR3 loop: CASSDSGIGTGELFF. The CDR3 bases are TGCGCCAGCAGCGATAGCGGGATCGGCACCGGGGAGCTGTTTTTT.

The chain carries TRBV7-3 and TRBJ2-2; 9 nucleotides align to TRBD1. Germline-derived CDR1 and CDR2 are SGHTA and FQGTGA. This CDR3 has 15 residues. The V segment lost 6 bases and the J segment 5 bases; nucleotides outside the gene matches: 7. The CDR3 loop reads CASSPTGGRTGELFF. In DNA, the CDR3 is TGTGCCAGCAGTCCGACAGGGGGTAGGACCGGGGAGCTGTTTTTT. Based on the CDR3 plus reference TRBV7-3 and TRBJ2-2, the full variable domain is GAGVSQTPSNKVTEKGKYVELRCDPISGHTALYWYRQSLGQGPEFLIYFQGTGAADDSGLPNDRFFAVRPEGSVSTLKIQRTERGDSAVYLCASSPTGGRTGELFFGEGSRLTVL.

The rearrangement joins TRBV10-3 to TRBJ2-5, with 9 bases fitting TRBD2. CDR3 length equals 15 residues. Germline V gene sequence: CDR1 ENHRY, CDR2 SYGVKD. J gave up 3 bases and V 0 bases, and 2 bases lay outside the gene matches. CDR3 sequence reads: CAISESPSGEETQYF. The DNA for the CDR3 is TGTGCCATCAGTGAGTCACCTAGCGGGGAAGAGACCCAGTACTTC.

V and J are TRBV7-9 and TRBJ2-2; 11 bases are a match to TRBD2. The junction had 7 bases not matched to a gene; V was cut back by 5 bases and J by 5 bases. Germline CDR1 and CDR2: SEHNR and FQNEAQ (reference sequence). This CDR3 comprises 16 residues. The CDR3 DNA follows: TGTGCCAGCAGCCCAACTAGCGGGGGCCTAACCGGGGAGCTGTTTTTT. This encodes CASSPTSGGLTGELFF.

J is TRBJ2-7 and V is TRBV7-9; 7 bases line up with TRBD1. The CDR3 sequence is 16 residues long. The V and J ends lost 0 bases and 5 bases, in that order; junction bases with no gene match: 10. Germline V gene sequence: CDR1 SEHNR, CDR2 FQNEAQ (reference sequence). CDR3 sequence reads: CASSLADREESDEQYF. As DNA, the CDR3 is TGTGCCAGCAGCTTAGCCGACAGGGAAGAGTCAGACGAGCAGTACTTC.

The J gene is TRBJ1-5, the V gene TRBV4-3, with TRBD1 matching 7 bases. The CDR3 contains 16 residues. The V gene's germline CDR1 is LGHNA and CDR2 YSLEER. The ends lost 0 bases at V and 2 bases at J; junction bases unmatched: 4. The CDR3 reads CASSQDWQGGNQPQHF. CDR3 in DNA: TGCGCCAGCAGCCAAGATTGGCAGGGGGGCAATCAGCCCCAGCATTTT.

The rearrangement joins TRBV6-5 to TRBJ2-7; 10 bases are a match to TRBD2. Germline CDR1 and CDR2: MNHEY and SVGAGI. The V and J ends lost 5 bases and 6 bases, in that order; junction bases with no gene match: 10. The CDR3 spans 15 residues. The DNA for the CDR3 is TGTGCCAGCAGTCGCGATAGCGGGAGGCGGGGCGAGCAGTACTTC. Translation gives CASSRDSGRRGEQYF.